This is a list of T cell receptor beta chains from one sample in a study of T-cell reconstitution after alpha-beta-depleted transplantation in children. TCRdb reprocessed the PCR reads via MiXCR and lists one record per CDR3 protein. This sample has roughly 49,000 distinct CDR3 sequences, with roughly 8.7% found just once. The sample here was PBMCs, mostly from graft donor cells, taken 60 days after TCRalphabeta/CD19-depleted stem cell transplant. Every receptor here comes from a male patient between 2 and 10 years old who had a stem cell transplant for chronic granulomatous disease, so the T cells may come from the graft donor. The CDR3 runs from the conserved cysteine through the conserved F or W. D genes are given only for firm matches. Clone size appears in some rows only: once, few, many, or a class for an expanded clone.

d_call clone_size j_call v_call cdr3_aa cdr3_nt
. few TRBJ2-1 TRBV2 CTSSPSGVAGVAYNEQFF TGTACCAGCAGTCCTTCGGGAGTGGCGGGCGTGGCCTACAATGAGCAGTTCTTC
TRBD2 many TRBJ2-2 TRBV7-2 CASSLAGTSGSGELFF TGTGCCAGCAGCTTAGCTGGGACTAGCGGATCCGGGGAGCTGTTTTTT
. . TRBJ2-7 TRBV20-1 CSARPSLYPYEQYF TGCAGTGCTAGACCCAGCCTGTACCCCTACGAGCAGTACTTC
. few TRBJ2-3 TRBV7-3 CASSLASSTDTQYF TGTGCCAGCAGCTTAGCCTCTAGCACAGATACGCAGTATTTT
. . TRBJ2-7 TRBV5-8 CASSLGGLYEQYF TGTGCCAGCAGCTTGGGGGGCCTATACGAGCAGTACTTC
TRBD2 many TRBJ2-1 TRBV5-1 CASSFGYSSGIGNEQFF TGCGCCAGCAGCTTCGGGTACTCTAGCGGGATAGGCAATGAGCAGTTCTTC
TRBD2 many TRBJ2-5 TRBV5-1 CASTTGGPSGETQYF TGCGCCAGCACGACGGGAGGGCCCTCAGGCGAGACCCAGTACTTC
. many TRBJ2-7 TRBV6-1 CASSSDRTPGYEQYF TGTGCCAGCAGCTCCGACAGGACGCCCGGCTACGAGCAGTACTTC
. many TRBJ2-7 TRBV5-1 CASRKGNRQSSYEQYF TGCGCCAGCAGAAAGGGCAACAGGCAGAGCTCCTACGAGCAGTACTTC
. few TRBJ2-7 TRBV28 CASSFPSGVGDHEQYF TGTGCCAGCAGTTTCCCCTCCGGTGTCGGTGACCACGAGCAGTACTTC
. many TRBJ2-7 TRBV10-1 CASRDWSSYEQYF TGCGCCAGCCGGGACTGGAGCTCCTACGAGCAGTACTTC
TRBD1 many TRBJ2-5 TRBV29-1 CSVEGTPGQGKETQYF TGCAGCGTTGAAGGCACCCCGGGACAGGGAAAAGAGACCCAGTACTTC
. . TRBJ2-7 TRBV7-2 CASSLSAGPSYEQYF TGTGCCAGCAGCTTATCGGCCGGACCCTCCTACGAGCAGTACTTC
. many TRBJ2-1 TRBV19 CASKAGVLGWNEQFF TGTGCCAGTAAGGCGGGCGTTCTGGGGTGGAATGAGCAGTTCTTC
TRBD1 many TRBJ2-2 TRBV20-1 CSARVLRGGDAGELFF TGCAGTGCTAGAGTTTTGAGAGGGGGCGACGCCGGGGAGCTGTTTTTT
. many TRBJ2-1 TRBV28 CASSTEGAGIYNEQFF TGTGCCAGCAGTACAGAGGGGGCGGGGATTTACAATGAGCAGTTCTTC
TRBD1 few TRBJ1-1 TRBV12-3/TRBV12-4 CASSHGQGRGGTEAFF TGTGCCAGCAGTCACGGACAGGGTCGGGGGGGCACTGAAGCTTTCTTT
. many TRBJ1-2 TRBV12-3/TRBV12-4 CASSPRTANYGYTF TGTGCCAGCAGTCCCCGCACGGCTAACTATGGCTACACCTTC
TRBD2 many TRBJ2-1 TRBV20-1 CSAVDSVAGINEQFF TGCAGTGCTGTCGACTCGGTAGCGGGAATAAATGAGCAGTTCTTC
. many TRBJ2-3 TRBV12-3/TRBV12-4 CASSRRSTDTQYF TGTGCCAGCAGTCGCCGGTCCACAGATACGCAGTATTTT
. many TRBJ2-7 TRBV7-2 CASSSSVPYEQYF TGTGCCAGCAGCTCCTCCGTCCCCTACGAGCAGTACTTC
. . TRBJ2-3 TRBV2 CASPAATTDTQYF TGTGCCAGCCCGGCAGCCACCACAGATACGCAGTATTTT
TRBD1 many TRBJ1-2 TRBV12-3/TRBV12-4 CASSSPGQGGNYGYTF TGTGCCAGCAGTTCGCCGGGACAGGGAGGCAACTATGGCTACACCTTC
TRBD1 . TRBJ1-6 TRBV5-5 CASSLGQDNSPLHF TGTGCCAGCAGCTTAGGACAGGATAATTCACCCCTCCACTTT
TRBD1 . TRBJ2-3 TRBV2 CASPRPGQRTDTQYF TGTGCCAGCCCCCGCCCGGGACAGAGAACAGATACGCAGTATTTT
. many TRBJ2-1 TRBV11-2 CASSRGVGQSSYNEQFF TGTGCCAGCAGCCGAGGGGTCGGACAGAGCTCCTACAATGAGCAGTTCTTC
. . TRBJ2-1 TRBV7-9 CASSFEGRYNEQFF TGTGCCAGCAGCTTCGAGGGCCGCTACAATGAGCAGTTCTTC